This entry is about one T cell receptor beta chain. This CDR3 has 17 residues. Germline V gene sequence: CDR1 SGHTA, CDR2 FQGTGA. The V gene lost 5 bases and the J gene lost 4 bases, with 20 bases spanning the gap. The investigators made TCR beta cDNA from around 540 ng total RNA, using a constant-region primer. ARM-PCR, slightly modified, supplied the TCR beta libraries through three nested multiplex PCR rounds. The first two PCR rounds, around 11 cycles each, used TRBV1-TRBV30 forward primers and a C-beta reverse primer. TCRdb redid the calling of the multiplex PCR reads with MiXCR, one entry per CDR3 protein. The table has approximately 110,000 distinct CDR3 sequences, 50% to 70% seen once. The entry originates in a study of tumor-infiltrating lymphocytes in primary liver carcinoma. Each 20-30 mg portion of unsorted bulk tissue served as the source for co-extraction of RNA and DNA.

The chain employs TRBV7-3 and TRBJ2-2; D could derive from TRBD1 or TRBD2 (6 bases each). Sequenced: liver tumor tissue from sampling region 1. Indicated subset: tumor region T1, superior pole. The origin of this receptor is a woman in her fifties or sixties with primary liver carcinoma and hepatitis B virus infection. DNA of the CDR3: TGTGCCAGCAGCAAAGAGGCTATGGGGGGCGGCACCGGGGAGCTGTTTTTT. Amino acid sequence: CASSKEAMGGGTGELFF.